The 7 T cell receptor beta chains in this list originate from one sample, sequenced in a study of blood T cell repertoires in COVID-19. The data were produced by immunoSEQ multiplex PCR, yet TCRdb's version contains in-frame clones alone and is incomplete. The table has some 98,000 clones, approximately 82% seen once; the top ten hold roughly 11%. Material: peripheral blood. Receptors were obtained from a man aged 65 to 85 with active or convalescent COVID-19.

The CDR3 loop reads CASSLGGLAGTGELFF. In nucleotides, the CDR3 is TGCGCCAGCAGCTTGGGGGGACTAGCGGGGACCGGGGAGCTGTTTTTT. The chain couples TRBV5-1 to TRBJ2-2; 13 nucleotides agree with TRBD2. Germline V gene data show CDR1 as SGHRS and CDR2 as YFSETQ. V trimming: 0 bases; J trimming: 5 bases; junction bases outside the gene matches: 1. The CDR3 spans 16 residues.

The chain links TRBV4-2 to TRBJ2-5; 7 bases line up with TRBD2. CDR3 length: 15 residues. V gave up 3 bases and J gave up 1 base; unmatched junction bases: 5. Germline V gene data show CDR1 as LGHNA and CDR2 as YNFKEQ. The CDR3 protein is CASSHGGGSQETQYF. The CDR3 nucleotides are TGTGCCAGCAGCCATGGCGGGGGATCCCAAGAGACCCAGTACTTC.

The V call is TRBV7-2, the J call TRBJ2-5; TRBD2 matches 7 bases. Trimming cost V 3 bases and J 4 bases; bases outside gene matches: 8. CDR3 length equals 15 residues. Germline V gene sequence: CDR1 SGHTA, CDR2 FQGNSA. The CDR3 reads CASSLVGGRSETQYF. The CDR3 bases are TGTGCCAGCAGCTTGGTGGGGGGGAGGTCAGAGACCCAGTACTTC. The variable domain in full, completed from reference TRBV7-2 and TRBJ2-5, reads GAGVSQSPSNKVTEKGKDVELRCDPISGHTALYWYRQSLGQGLEFLIYFQGNSAPDKSGLPSDRFSAERTGGSVSTLTIQRTQQEDSAVYLCASSLVGGRSETQYFGPGTRLLVL.

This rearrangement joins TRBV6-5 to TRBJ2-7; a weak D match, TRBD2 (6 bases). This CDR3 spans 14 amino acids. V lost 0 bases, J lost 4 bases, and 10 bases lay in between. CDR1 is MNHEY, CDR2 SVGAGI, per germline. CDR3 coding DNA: TGTGCCAGCAGTTACTCCTCCGGGAGATACGAGCAGTACTTC. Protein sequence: CASSYSSGRYEQYF.

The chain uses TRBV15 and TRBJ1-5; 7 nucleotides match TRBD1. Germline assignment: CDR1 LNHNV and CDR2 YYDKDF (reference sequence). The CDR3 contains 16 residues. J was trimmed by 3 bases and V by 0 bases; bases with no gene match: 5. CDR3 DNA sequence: TGTGCCACCAGCAGAGATCCCGGGACAGTCAATCAGCCCCAGCATTTT. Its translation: CATSRDPGTVNQPQHF. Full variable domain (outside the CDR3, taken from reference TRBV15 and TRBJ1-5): DAMVIQNPRYQVTQFGKPVTLSCSQTLNHNVMYWYQQKSSQAPKLLFHYYDKDFNNEADTPDNFQSRRPNTSFCFLDIRSPGLGDTAMYLCATSRDPGTVNQPQHFGDGTRLSIL.

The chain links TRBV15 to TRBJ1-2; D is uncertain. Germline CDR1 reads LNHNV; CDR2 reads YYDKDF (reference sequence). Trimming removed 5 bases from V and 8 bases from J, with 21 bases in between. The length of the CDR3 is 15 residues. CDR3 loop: CATSPRRGAARGYTF. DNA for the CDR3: TGTGCCACCAGCCCCCGACGCGGCGCCGCGCGAGGCTACACCTTC.

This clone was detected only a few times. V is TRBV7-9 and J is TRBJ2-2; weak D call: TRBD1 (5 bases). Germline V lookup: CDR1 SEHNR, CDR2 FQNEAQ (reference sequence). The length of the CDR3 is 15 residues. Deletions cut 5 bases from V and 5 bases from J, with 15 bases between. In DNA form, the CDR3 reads TGTGCCAGCAGCCCGGCCAGGGTGGGAACCGGGGAGCTGTTTTTT. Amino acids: CASSPARVGTGELFF.